These T cell receptor beta chains were read from a single sample in a study of identical twins. TCRdb recomputed calls from the 5' RACE reads with MiXCR, one row per CDR3 protein. The table shows fewer than 250,000 distinct CDR3 sequences, with 7.5% occurring only once. The sample was also linked to a second study, of yellow fever vaccine responses in identical twins.

Source material: CD8+ T cells sorted from blood. The receptors shown here come from a woman aged 18-35 years in good health. CDR3s include the opening cysteine and the closing phenylalanine or tryptophan. A D gene is named only where the DNA matches it firmly. Clone size, where shown, is once, few, many, or a class for clones that have expanded.

j_call v_call clone_size d_call cdr3_aa cdr3_nt
TRBJ2-3 TRBV4-1 few TRBD2 CASSQEGTSGGASFTDTQYF TGCGCCAGCAGCCAAGAGGGTACTAGCGGGGGGGCCAGTTTTACAGATACGCAGTATTTT
TRBJ2-1 TRBV6-1 few NA CASSEDVRGGSREQFF TGTGCCAGCAGTGAAGATGTCAGGGGCGGGAGTCGTGAGCAGTTCTTC
TRBJ2-5 TRBV7-9 few TRBD1 CASSLPGQGMETQYF TGTGCCAGCAGCCTCCCGGGACAGGGAATGGAGACCCAGTACTTC
TRBJ2-7 TRBV12-3/TRBV12-4 many NA CASSPRSWYEQYF TGTGCCAGCAGTCCCCGGTCGTGGTACGAGCAGTACTTC
TRBJ1-1 TRBV28 NA NA CAWGGNTEAFF TGTGCCTGGGGGGGGAACACTGAAGCTTTCTTT
TRBJ2-3 TRBV12-3/TRBV12-4 many TRBD2 CASGLAGVEDTQYF TGTGCCAGCGGCCTAGCGGGAGTTGAAGATACGCAGTATTTT
TRBJ2-1 TRBV7-8 NA TRBD1 CASSLPLDAGQGSNEQFF TGTGCCAGCAGCTTACCGCTAGATGCGGGACAGGGGAGCAATGAGCAGTTCTTC
TRBJ1-5 TRBV12-3/TRBV12-4 few TRBD1 CASSSGGSQPQHF TGTGCCAGCAGTTCAGGGGGATCGCAGCCCCAGCATTTT
TRBJ2-1 TRBV28 many NA CASSSLRLVGSYNEQFF TGTGCCAGCAGTTCATTACGACTAGTTGGGTCCTACAATGAGCAGTTCTTC
TRBJ1-6 TRBV27 NA TRBD1 CASSPGQGGSPLHF TGTGCCAGCAGCCCGGGACAGGGCGGCTCACCCCTCCACTTT
TRBJ2-2 TRBV6-5 many TRBD2 CASSYTSGTGELFF TGTGCCAGCAGTTACACTAGCGGGACCGGGGAGCTGTTTTTT
TRBJ2-1 TRBV5-1 NA TRBD2 CASSPGGWEQFF TGCGCCAGCAGCCCGGGAGGGTGGGAGCAGTTCTTC
TRBJ1-5 TRBV12-3/TRBV12-4 many TRBD1 CASSLEAGGGGNQPQHF TGTGCCAGCAGTTTAGAGGCAGGGGGCGGCGGCAATCAGCCCCAGCATTTT
TRBJ2-7 TRBV7-9 many NA CASSSDSSYEQYF TGTGCCAGCAGCTCGGACAGCTCCTACGAGCAGTACTTC
TRBJ2-1 TRBV20-1 NA TRBD2 CSARSTSGAGGSSYNEQFF TGCAGTGCTAGATCTACCTCGGGGGCGGGGGGCTCCTCCTACAATGAGCAGTTCTTC
TRBJ2-5 TRBV13 NA TRBD2 CASSQPRTSGRATQETQYF TGTGCCAGCAGCCAACCCCGGACTAGCGGGAGGGCTACCCAAGAGACCCAGTACTTC
TRBJ2-2 TRBV11-2 many NA CASSDGGKNTGELFF TGTGCCAGCTCGGATGGGGGAAAGAACACCGGGGAGCTGTTTTTT
TRBJ2-5 TRBV12-3/TRBV12-4 few TRBD2 CASSLALAGEGETQYF TGTGCCAGCAGTTTAGCTCTAGCGGGAGAGGGAGAGACCCAGTACTTC
TRBJ2-7 TRBV14 NA NA CASSHGGFYEQYF TGTGCCAGCAGCCATGGGGGATTCTACGAGCAGTACTTC
TRBJ1-1 TRBV5-1 many NA CASSLFDTMNTEAFF TGCGCCAGCAGCTTGTTCGATACCATGAACACTGAAGCTTTCTTT
TRBJ2-3 TRBV27 NA NA CASSPHWGTDTQYF TGTGCCAGCAGTCCCCATTGGGGCACAGATACGCAGTATTTT
TRBJ1-1 TRBV2 many NA CASPDGVMNTEAFF TGTGCCAGCCCTGATGGAGTCATGAACACTGAAGCTTTCTTT
TRBJ2-1 TRBV29-1 many NA CSVERFHQTGNEQFF TGCAGCGTTGAAAGGTTCCATCAAACGGGCAATGAGCAGTTCTTC
TRBJ2-2 TRBV7-3 few NA CASSLTFTGELFF TGTGCCAGCAGCTTAACCTTTACCGGGGAGCTGTTTTTT
TRBJ2-1 TRBV27 many TRBD2 CASSFKRGGYNEQFF TGTGCCAGCAGTTTTAAGCGGGGGGGATACAATGAGCAGTTCTTC
TRBJ2-1 TRBV2 few TRBD1 CATLDRASGNEQFF TGTGCCACTCTAGACAGGGCTTCGGGCAATGAGCAGTTCTTC
TRBJ1-6 TRBV7-7 few NA CASSLSSPLHF TGTGCCAGCAGCTTGAGTTCACCCCTCCACTTT
TRBJ2-2 TRBV10-2 NA NA CASSEPQNTGELFF TGCGCCAGCAGTGAGCCCCAGAACACCGGGGAGCTGTTTTTT
TRBJ2-1 TRBV7-8 few NA CASSLVGRYNEQFF TGTGCCAGCAGCTTAGTTGGGAGATACAATGAGCAGTTCTTC
TRBJ1-1 TRBV6-5 many NA CASSYSSRRATEAFF TGTGCCAGCAGTTACTCTTCACGAAGGGCCACTGAAGCTTTCTTT
TRBJ1-5 TRBV2 NA TRBD1 CASRGQFQHF TGTGCCAGCAGGGGACAGTTCCAGCATTTT
TRBJ2-5 TRBV28 NA NA CASNMETQYF TGTGCCAGCAATATGGAGACCCAGTACTTC
TRBJ1-6 TRBV7-6 NA NA CASSADIRSYNSPLHF TGTGCCAGCAGCGCGGACATACGCTCCTATAATTCACCCCTCCACTTT
TRBJ1-1 TRBV27 many TRBD1 CASRTGFGTEAFF TGTGCCAGCAGGACAGGGTTTGGCACTGAAGCTTTCTTT
TRBJ1-2 TRBV12-3/TRBV12-4 many NA CASSLPGNGYTF TGTGCCAGCAGTTTACCAGGGAATGGCTACACCTTC
TRBJ1-2 TRBV29-1 many NA CSAEAGTSYGYTF TGCAGCGCGGAGGCAGGGACATCCTATGGCTACACCTTC
TRBJ1-1 TRBV7-9 few NA CASSLRSEAFF TGTGCCAGCAGCCTGAGGTCGGAAGCTTTCTTT
TRBJ2-1 TRBV6-5 few TRBD1 CASSYSPGQGVNEQFF TGTGCCAGCAGTTACTCACCGGGACAGGGAGTAAATGAGCAGTTCTTC
TRBJ1-1 TRBV4-1 few NA CASSLSSGTEAFF TGCGCCAGCAGCCTAAGTTCGGGGACTGAAGCTTTCTTT
TRBJ2-3 TRBV2 NA NA CASLGAKDTQYF TGTGCCTCCCTGGGGGCGAAAGATACGCAGTATTTT
TRBJ2-1 TRBV28 few NA CASSLGESNYNEQFF TGTGCCAGCAGTTTGGGCGAGTCAAACTACAATGAGCAGTTCTTC
TRBJ1-1 TRBV3-1 many NA CASSQDLGVNTEAFF TGTGCCAGCAGCCAAGATCTGGGAGTGAACACTGAAGCTTTCTTT
TRBJ2-2 TRBV4-2 many TRBD2 CASSQQRLAGVNTGELFF TGTGCCAGCAGCCAACAACGCCTAGCGGGGGTTAACACCGGGGAGCTGTTTTTT
TRBJ1-1 TRBV5-4 few TRBD1 CASSSAGTGDLLGTEAFF TGTGCCAGCAGTTCGGCTGGGACAGGTGATTTATTGGGCACTGAAGCTTTCTTT
TRBJ2-1 TRBV5-6 many TRBD2 CASSGLAGGRRTYNEQFF TGTGCCAGCAGCGGACTAGCGGGAGGGAGGAGGACCTACAATGAGCAGTTCTTC
TRBJ2-7 TRBV29-1 many NA CSVDVGQRGEQYF TGCAGCGTCGACGTGGGACAGCGGGGTGAGCAGTACTTC
TRBJ2-7 TRBV12-5 many NA CASGLAAPGSYEQYF TGTGCTAGTGGTTTGGCGGCGCCCGGCTCCTACGAGCAGTACTTC
TRBJ2-5 TRBV10-2 NA TRBD2 CASSEEGVAGGKETQYF TGCGCCAGCAGTGAGGAGGGGGTAGCGGGGGGAAAAGAGACCCAGTACTTC
TRBJ2-1 TRBV5-6 few NA CASGSSPLNEQFF TGTGCCAGCGGGAGTTCCCCCTTGAATGAGCAGTTCTTC
TRBJ2-7 TRBV20-1 many TRBD2 CSARDTQRDFSEQYF TGCAGTGCTAGAGATACCCAGCGGGACTTCTCCGAGCAGTACTTC
TRBJ1-1 TRBV7-9 many NA CASILSWGTEAFF TGTGCCAGCATCCTAAGTTGGGGCACTGAAGCTTTCTTT
TRBJ2-3 TRBV7-6 few NA CASSTGTLLTDTQYF TGTGCCAGCAGTACAGGGACGTTACTCACAGATACGCAGTATTTT
TRBJ2-5 TRBV7-8 NA NA CASSLFGDISEETQYF TGTGCCAGCAGCTTGTTTGGGGACATAAGTGAAGAGACCCAGTACTTC
TRBJ2-1 TRBV27 few NA CASSKPTASAINEQFF TGTGCCAGCAGTAAGCCGACAGCCTCGGCCATCAATGAGCAGTTCTTC
TRBJ1-4 TRBV12-3/TRBV12-4 few NA CASSLGFATNEKLFF TGTGCCAGCAGTTTGGGATTTGCAACTAATGAAAAACTGTTTTTT
TRBJ2-1 TRBV20-1 few TRBD2 CSARDLLAGEYNEQFF TGCAGTGCTAGAGACCTACTAGCGGGGGAATACAATGAGCAGTTCTTC
TRBJ1-3 TRBV7-9 few NA CASSPTYGNTIYF TGTGCCAGCAGCCCCACGTACGGAAACACCATATATTTT
TRBJ1-1 TRBV10-3 NA NA CAISETSGSTEAFF TGTGCCATCAGTGAAACATCAGGGAGCACTGAAGCTTTCTTT
TRBJ2-3 TRBV20-1 NA TRBD2 CSARDRRKATSGGTDTQYF TGCAGTGCTAGAGACAGACGAAAAGCTACTAGCGGGGGCACAGATACGCAGTATTTT